A selection of T cell receptor beta chains follows, all from one sample in a study of cytomegalovirus exposure and HLA in healthy donors. Generated by immunoSEQ multiplex PCR, the TCRdb table keeps only in-frame clones and is missing some. The sample includes some 150,000 clones, over 60% seen only once; the top ten take 2.8%. Sequencing used PBMCs. All receptors come from a woman aged 25 to 39 in good health and CMV-seronegative. The CDR3 runs from the conserved cysteine through the conserved F or W. Each record gives: V gene, J gene, D gene, clone size, CDR3 DNA, CDR3 protein. A D gene is named only where the DNA matches it firmly. A clone size is listed for some rows: how often the clone was seen (once, few, many), or a class if it is expanded.

V gene: TRBV28
J gene: TRBJ1-2
D gene: TRBD1
clone size: few
CDR3 DNA: TGTGCCAGCAGTTCACAGGGGAAGGGTCCGATAGTGTATGGCTACACCTTC
CDR3 protein: CASSSQGKGPIVYGYTF

V gene: TRBV7-3
J gene: TRBJ1-1
D gene: TRBD1
clone size: few
CDR3 DNA: TGTGCCAGCAGCCCCTCTCAGGGGGCTTCTGAAGCTTTCTTT
CDR3 protein: CASSPSQGASEAFF

V gene: TRBV7-6
J gene: TRBJ2-2
D gene: NA
clone size: NA
CDR3 DNA: TGTGCCAGCAGCACTTTTAACACCGGGGAGCTGTTTTTT
CDR3 protein: CASSTFNTGELFF

V gene: TRBV9
J gene: TRBJ1-1
D gene: NA
clone size: NA
CDR3 DNA: TGTGCCAGCAGCGTACAGGGAGCGGGCACTGAAGCTTTCTTT
CDR3 protein: CASSVQGAGTEAFF

V gene: TRBV11-3
J gene: TRBJ2-1
D gene: TRBD2
clone size: once
CDR3 DNA: TGTGCCAGCAGCTTGGAAGGCGGGAGCTCCTACAATGAGCAGTTCTTC
CDR3 protein: CASSLEGGSSYNEQFF

V gene: TRBV4-3
J gene: TRBJ1-6
D gene: TRBD1
clone size: NA
CDR3 DNA: TGCGCCAGCAGCCAGACAGGGGATCTCTATAATTCACCCCTCCACTTT
CDR3 protein: CASSQTGDLYNSPLHF

V gene: TRBV4-2
J gene: TRBJ2-7
D gene: TRBD1
clone size: NA
CDR3 DNA: TGTGCCAGCTCCCGACCCTACACGGACAGGGGCGAGCAGTACTTC
CDR3 protein: CASSRPYTDRGEQYF

V gene: TRBV6-1
J gene: TRBJ1-2
D gene: NA
clone size: NA
CDR3 DNA: TGTGCCAGCCGAACGAGGTACCCATATGGCCACACCTTC
CDR3 protein: CASRTRYPYGHTF

V gene: TRBV7-2
J gene: TRBJ2-3
D gene: NA
clone size: NA
CDR3 DNA: TGTGCCAGCAGCTTAGGGACACCCCGCACAGATACGCAGTATTTT
CDR3 protein: CASSLGTPRTDTQYF

V gene: TRBV9
J gene: TRBJ2-7
D gene: NA
clone size: NA
CDR3 DNA: TGTGCCAGCAGCGTAACCTCTGACAGGACCTACGAGCAGTACTTC
CDR3 protein: CASSVTSDRTYEQYF

V gene: TRBV19
J gene: TRBJ1-2
D gene: TRBD1
clone size: few
CDR3 DNA: TGTGCCAGTAGTAGCCGACAGGGGTATGGCTACACCTTC
CDR3 protein: CASSSRQGYGYTF

V gene: TRBV27
J gene: TRBJ2-6
D gene: NA
clone size: NA
CDR3 DNA: TGTGCCAGCAGTACGAGGTTTGGGGCCAACGTCCTGACTTTC
CDR3 protein: CASSTRFGANVLTF

V gene: TRBV28
J gene: TRBJ2-7
D gene: NA
clone size: NA
CDR3 DNA: TGTGCCAGCAGTTTATTTGGAGGCACCTACGAGCAGTACTTC
CDR3 protein: CASSLFGGTYEQYF

V gene: TRBV29-1
J gene: TRBJ1-1
D gene: NA
clone size: NA
CDR3 DNA: TGCAGCGCTTACAGGGCAAGGAACACTGAAGCTTTCTTT
CDR3 protein: CSAYRARNTEAFF

V gene: TRBV5-5
J gene: TRBJ1-1
D gene: NA
clone size: NA
CDR3 DNA: TGTGCCAGCAGCCCACAGGGAGACACTGAAGCTTTCTTT
CDR3 protein: CASSPQGDTEAFF

V gene: TRBV7-2
J gene: TRBJ1-5
D gene: NA
clone size: once
CDR3 DNA: TGTGCCAGCAACACAGGGAAGGATCAGCCCCAGCATTTT
CDR3 protein: CASNTGKDQPQHF

V gene: TRBV7-9
J gene: TRBJ1-5
D gene: TRBD1
clone size: NA
CDR3 DNA: TGTGCCAGCAGCTTCGGATCAGGGGGCCGGGGTATAGGCAATCAGCCCCAGCATTTT
CDR3 protein: CASSFGSGGRGIGNQPQHF

V gene: TRBV15
J gene: TRBJ2-1
D gene: NA
clone size: NA
CDR3 DNA: TGTGCCACCAGCCTTGGGGGGAATTCTGCCTACAATGAGCAGTTCTTC
CDR3 protein: CATSLGGNSAYNEQFF

V gene: TRBV6-5
J gene: TRBJ1-2
D gene: TRBD1
clone size: NA
CDR3 DNA: TGTGCCAGCACCTTTACTTCGGGACAGTCGACGCCCACTTTC
CDR3 protein: CASTFTSGQSTPTF

V gene: TRBV23-1
J gene: TRBJ1-5
D gene: NA
clone size: NA
CDR3 DNA: TGCGCCAGCACCACGAGGACAGATAATCAGCCCCAGCATTTT
CDR3 protein: CASTTRTDNQPQHF

V gene: TRBV4-3
J gene: TRBJ2-1
D gene: TRBD2
clone size: NA
CDR3 DNA: TGCGCCAGCAGCCAAGAAACGGGGGACTATCCGAATGAGCAGTTCTTC
CDR3 protein: CASSQETGDYPNEQFF

V gene: TRBV29-1
J gene: TRBJ2-5
D gene: TRBD2
clone size: NA
CDR3 DNA: TGCAGCGTTGACGTGCCCGGGGCGGCGGGGGATCTAGAGACCCAGTACTTC
CDR3 protein: CSVDVPGAAGDLETQYF

V gene: TRBV6-1
J gene: TRBJ2-7
D gene: TRBD1
clone size: NA
CDR3 DNA: TGTGCCAGCAGTGACCCGACAGGGACCATCGGCGAGCAGTACTTC
CDR3 protein: CASSDPTGTIGEQYF

V gene: TRBV18
J gene: TRBJ2-1
D gene: TRBD2
clone size: NA
CDR3 DNA: TGTGCCAGCTCACGGCTAGCGGGAGGTTCCGATGAGCAGTTCTTC
CDR3 protein: CASSRLAGGSDEQFF

V gene: TRBV28
J gene: TRBJ1-5
D gene: NA
clone size: NA
CDR3 DNA: TGTGCCAGCAGTTCCCCTCGACGGGGGAATCAGCCCCAGCATTTT
CDR3 protein: CASSSPRRGNQPQHF

V gene: TRBV7-9
J gene: TRBJ2-2
D gene: NA
clone size: NA
CDR3 DNA: TGTGCCAGCAGCTTAAGAGACACCGGGGAGCTGTTTTTT
CDR3 protein: CASSLRDTGELFF

V gene: TRBV19
J gene: TRBJ1-4
D gene: TRBD1
clone size: few
CDR3 DNA: TGTGCCAGTAAGGGACAGGGGGGCACTAATGAAAAACTGTTTTTT
CDR3 protein: CASKGQGGTNEKLFF

V gene: TRBV18
J gene: TRBJ1-2
D gene: TRBD1
clone size: few
CDR3 DNA: TGTGCCAGCTCACCAGGGACAGGGGGACAGGGCTATGGCTACACCTTC
CDR3 protein: CASSPGTGGQGYGYTF

V gene: TRBV28
J gene: TRBJ2-7
D gene: NA
clone size: NA
CDR3 DNA: TGTGCCAGCAGTTTGGGAGGGGGGGACGGTTCCTACGAGCAGTACTTC
CDR3 protein: CASSLGGGDGSYEQYF

V gene: TRBV27
J gene: TRBJ2-2
D gene: NA
clone size: NA
CDR3 DNA: TGTGCCAGCAGTCCGTACACCGGGGAGCTGTTTTTT
CDR3 protein: CASSPYTGELFF

V gene: TRBV7-9
J gene: TRBJ2-2
D gene: NA
clone size: NA
CDR3 DNA: TGTGCCAGCAGCCCTTGGCCGAACACCGGGGAGCTGTTTTTT
CDR3 protein: CASSPWPNTGELFF

V gene: TRBV15
J gene: TRBJ2-7
D gene: NA
clone size: few
CDR3 DNA: TGTGCCACCAGCAGGGAATACAGCTCCTACGAGCAGTACTTC
CDR3 protein: CATSREYSSYEQYF

V gene: TRBV27
J gene: TRBJ2-7
D gene: TRBD2
clone size: once
CDR3 DNA: TGTGCCAGCAGTTTGGGTAGCGGGAGGCTCGAGCAGTACTTC
CDR3 protein: CASSLGSGRLEQYF

V gene: TRBV19
J gene: TRBJ2-1
D gene: NA
clone size: NA
CDR3 DNA: TGTGCCAGTAGTATGGGGCAAAACAATGAGCAGTTCTTC
CDR3 protein: CASSMGQNNEQFF

V gene: TRBV5-1
J gene: TRBJ2-3
D gene: TRBD2
clone size: NA
CDR3 DNA: TGCGCCAGCAGCGACGGCGGGGCGGGAGGTGGAGATACGCAGTATTTT
CDR3 protein: CASSDGGAGGGDTQYF

V gene: TRBV28
J gene: TRBJ1-5
D gene: NA
clone size: NA
CDR3 DNA: TGTGCCAGCAGTTTACGCAGCGGGGGCAATCAGCCCCAGCATTTT
CDR3 protein: CASSLRSGGNQPQHF

V gene: TRBV10-1
J gene: TRBJ2-2
D gene: NA
clone size: NA
CDR3 DNA: TGCGCCAGCATGGGCGGGGGCGCGACCGGGGAGCTGTTTTTT
CDR3 protein: CASMGGGATGELFF

V gene: TRBV28
J gene: TRBJ1-2
D gene: TRBD1
clone size: NA
CDR3 DNA: TGTGCCAGCAGTTTGATCGGGACAGGGGGGACCTCCCCTGGCTACACCTTC
CDR3 protein: CASSLIGTGGTSPGYTF

V gene: TRBV12-5
J gene: TRBJ1-5
D gene: NA
clone size: NA
CDR3 DNA: TGTGCTAGTGGTTTGGCCTATCAGCCCCAGCATTTT
CDR3 protein: CASGLAYQPQHF

V gene: TRBV4-3
J gene: TRBJ2-1
D gene: TRBD2
clone size: NA
CDR3 DNA: TGCGCCAGCAGCCAAGATGCCAGCGGGGGGTCCTACAATGAGCAGTTCTTC
CDR3 protein: CASSQDASGGSYNEQFF

V gene: TRBV6-5
J gene: TRBJ1-1
D gene: NA
clone size: few
CDR3 DNA: TGTGCCAGCAGTGAAGGAGGGGTTTTGGCTTTCTTT
CDR3 protein: CASSEGGVLAFF

V gene: TRBV2
J gene: TRBJ2-6
D gene: TRBD1
clone size: once
CDR3 DNA: TGTGCCAGCAGACAGACAGGGTACTCTGGGGCCAACGTCCTGACTTTC
CDR3 protein: CASRQTGYSGANVLTF

V gene: TRBV4-1
J gene: TRBJ2-1
D gene: TRBD1
clone size: NA
CDR3 DNA: TGCGCCAGCAGCCAAAGGGACAGGGGATCCTACAATGAGCAGTTCTTC
CDR3 protein: CASSQRDRGSYNEQFF

V gene: TRBV2
J gene: TRBJ2-7
D gene: TRBD1
clone size: NA
CDR3 DNA: TGTGCCAGCACGCCGATCGACAGGGACTACGAGCAGTACTTC
CDR3 protein: CASTPIDRDYEQYF

V gene: TRBV5-1
J gene: TRBJ2-5
D gene: NA
clone size: once
CDR3 DNA: TGCGCCAGCAGCTTCGACACCCAAGAGACCCAGTACTTC
CDR3 protein: CASSFDTQETQYF

V gene: TRBV5-1
J gene: TRBJ2-3
D gene: NA
clone size: NA
CDR3 DNA: TGCGCCAGCAGCTCTGGGCAAGGGGGGGGAACAGATACGCAGTATTTT
CDR3 protein: CASSSGQGGGTDTQYF

V gene: TRBV4-2
J gene: TRBJ2-1
D gene: NA
clone size: NA
CDR3 DNA: TGTGCCAGCAGCCCTGGACTGCGGGGACACAATGAGCAGTTCTTC
CDR3 protein: CASSPGLRGHNEQFF

V gene: TRBV9
J gene: TRBJ1-1
D gene: NA
clone size: NA
CDR3 DNA: TGTGCCAGCAGCACCCGAACAGGGAGCACTGAAGCTTTCTTT
CDR3 protein: CASSTRTGSTEAFF

V gene: TRBV6-5
J gene: TRBJ2-1
D gene: NA
clone size: once
CDR3 DNA: TGTGCCAGCAGTTACTCTCAGACGGGAGACGGCGATGAGCAGTTCTTC
CDR3 protein: CASSYSQTGDGDEQFF

V gene: TRBV5-6
J gene: TRBJ2-7
D gene: NA
clone size: NA
CDR3 DNA: TGTGCCAGCAGTCCTCAACCTCGGGACGAGCAGTACTTC
CDR3 protein: CASSPQPRDEQYF

V gene: TRBV5-1
J gene: TRBJ2-2
D gene: TRBD2
clone size: NA
CDR3 DNA: TGCGCCAGCAGCCTGAGCGGGAGTGGGTTGAACACCGGGGAGCTGTTTTTT
CDR3 protein: CASSLSGSGLNTGELFF

V gene: TRBV4-3
J gene: TRBJ2-7
D gene: NA
clone size: NA
CDR3 DNA: TGCGCCAGCAGCCAGCCGACTGGAATCTTGGGCGAGCAGTACTTC
CDR3 protein: CASSQPTGILGEQYF

V gene: TRBV27
J gene: TRBJ2-7
D gene: TRBD2
clone size: once
CDR3 DNA: TGTGCCAGCAGTTTGCGGGAGGGCCAAGTCTACGAGCAGTACTTC
CDR3 protein: CASSLREGQVYEQYF

V gene: TRBV6-5
J gene: TRBJ2-1
D gene: TRBD1
clone size: few
CDR3 DNA: TGTGCCAGCAGTTACGGGCAGGGGGTCCATGAGCAGTTCTTC
CDR3 protein: CASSYGQGVHEQFF

V gene: TRBV25-1
J gene: TRBJ2-2
D gene: NA
clone size: NA
CDR3 DNA: TGTGCCAGCAGTGCACCCGGGACCGGGGAGCTGTTTTTT
CDR3 protein: CASSAPGTGELFF

V gene: TRBV28
J gene: TRBJ2-7
D gene: NA
clone size: NA
CDR3 DNA: TGTGCCAGCAGTTTTCTTGTAGGGGGCTACGAGCAGTACTTC
CDR3 protein: CASSFLVGGYEQYF

V gene: TRBV6-4
J gene: TRBJ2-3
D gene: TRBD2
clone size: NA
CDR3 DNA: TGTGCCAGCAGTGATGGCGGGGGGCAGACAGATACGCAGTATTTT
CDR3 protein: CASSDGGGQTDTQYF

V gene: TRBV28
J gene: TRBJ2-7
D gene: TRBD1
clone size: NA
CDR3 DNA: TGTGCCAGCAGTTCCCCGGGACAGAGCTACGAGCAGTACTTC
CDR3 protein: CASSSPGQSYEQYF

V gene: TRBV7-2
J gene: TRBJ2-7
D gene: TRBD2
clone size: NA
CDR3 DNA: TGTGCCAGCAGCTTGGGAGGGAGGAGTATCTACGAGCAGTACTTC
CDR3 protein: CASSLGGRSIYEQYF